Listed below are T cell receptor beta chains from one sample, sequenced in a study of cytomegalovirus exposure and HLA in healthy donors. TCRdb's table, derived via immunoSEQ multiplex PCR, lists solely in-frame clones and lacks some. The sample lists under 150,000 clones, roughly 80% occurring once. The sequenced material came from PBMCs. Source of these receptors: a female donor in good health and CMV-seronegative. CDR3s include the opening cysteine and the closing phenylalanine or tryptophan. D genes are given only for firm matches. Size tells how often a clone was seen (once, few, many) or the class of an expanded clone, and some rows leave it out.

V gene	clone size	J gene	D gene	CDR3 protein	CDR3 DNA
TRBV5-4	-	TRBJ2-7	TRBD2	CASRPGTSGEYEQYF	TGTGCCAGCAGACCCGGGACTAGCGGGGAGTACGAGCAGTACTTC
TRBV2	-	TRBJ2-7	TRBD2	CASNRAGAGDEQYF	TGTGCCAGCAACCGAGCGGGAGCCGGGGATGAGCAGTACTTC
TRBV7-9	-	TRBJ1-2	-	CASSLVSSNQGANYGYTF	TGTGCCAGCAGCTTAGTAAGTTCCAATCAAGGGGCTAACTATGGCTACACCTTC
TRBV10-1	-	TRBJ2-1	TRBD2	CASTEAGSGRCYNEQFF	TGCGCCAGCACCGAGGCGGGTAGCGGGAGGTGTTACAATGAGCAGTTCTTC
TRBV5-1	-	TRBJ2-1	-	CASSLVDSYSYNEQFF	TGCGCCAGCAGCTTGGTCGACAGTTACTCCTACAATGAGCAGTTCTTC
TRBV7-8	-	TRBJ2-1	-	CASSWAQSSYNEQFF	TGTGCCAGCAGCTGGGCTCAGAGCTCCTACAATGAGCAGTTCTTC
TRBV9	-	TRBJ1-5	-	CASSVGPNQPQHF	TGTGCCAGCAGCGTAGGGCCAAATCAGCCCCAGCATTTT
TRBV7-9	-	TRBJ1-2	-	CASSLGFGSSGYTF	TGTGCCAGCAGCTTAGGGTTCGGGTCTTCTGGCTACACCTTC
TRBV7-6	-	TRBJ1-2	-	CASSLGGQGYTF	TGTGCCAGCAGCTTAGGGGGGCAAGGCTACACCTTC
TRBV7-9	-	TRBJ2-1	-	CASSLAGTYNEQFF	TGTGCCAGCAGCTTAGCGGGGACATACAATGAGCAGTTCTTC
TRBV9	-	TRBJ2-7	-	CASSPPGLQNGEQYF	TGTGCCAGCAGCCCGCCCGGACTTCAAAACGGCGAGCAGTACTTC
TRBV5-1	-	TRBJ2-5	TRBD2	CASSLEGTREETQYF	TGCGCCAGCAGCTTGGAAGGGACTAGGGAAGAGACCCAGTACTTC
TRBV4-1	-	TRBJ2-7	TRBD1	CASSQRTGYEQYF	TGCGCCAGCAGCCAAAGGACAGGCTACGAGCAGTACTTC
TRBV29-1	-	TRBJ2-6	-	CGVAPSGANVLTF	TGCGGCGTTGCTCCGTCTGGGGCCAACGTCCTGACTTTC
TRBV28	-	TRBJ2-5	-	CASRSGSQETQYF	TGTGCCAGCAGATCCGGGAGTCAAGAGACCCAGTACTTC
TRBV25-1	-	TRBJ2-5	-	CASSGGAAETQYF	TGTGCCAGCAGTGGAGGAGCAGCAGAGACCCAGTACTTC
TRBV5-4	few	TRBJ1-4	-	CASSAYREGNEKLFF	TGTGCCAGCAGCGCCTACAGGGAGGGAAATGAAAAACTGTTTTTT
TRBV28	-	TRBJ1-5	-	CASSFASGLHQPQHF	TGTGCCAGCAGTTTCGCATCGGGATTACATCAGCCCCAGCATTTT
TRBV11-2	-	TRBJ2-3	-	CAGNWAGAGTDTQYF	TGTGCCGGCAATTGGGCGGGGGCCGGCACAGATACGCAGTATTTT
TRBV29-1	-	TRBJ2-2	TRBD1	CSGRTGGGTGELFF	TGCAGCGGGCGGACAGGGGGAGGCACCGGGGAGCTGTTTTTT
TRBV15	-	TRBJ1-2	-	CATSWRGFGGYTF	TGTGCCACCAGCTGGCGGGGGTTTGGGGGCTACACCTTC
TRBV30	-	TRBJ2-7	-	CAWSGTANYEQYF	TGTGCCTGGAGTGGGACAGCGAACTACGAGCAGTACTTC
TRBV2	-	TRBJ2-5	TRBD2	CAGSGRRQETQYF	TGTGCCGGATCCGGGAGGCGTCAAGAGACCCAGTACTTC
TRBV6-5	few	TRBJ1-1	-	CASSYSGVNTEAFF	TGTGCCAGCAGTTACTCAGGAGTGAACACTGAAGCTTTCTTT
TRBV9	few	TRBJ2-1	-	CASSATESSYNEQFF	TGTGCCAGCAGCGCCACAGAGAGCTCCTACAATGAGCAGTTCTTC
TRBV5-4	once	TRBJ2-5	TRBD2	CASSLISGGQETQYF	TGTGCCAGCAGCTTAATTAGCGGGGGACAAGAGACCCAGTACTTC
TRBV7-9	-	TRBJ2-1	TRBD2	CASSSTSGRGDEQFF	TGTGCCAGCAGCTCCACTAGCGGGAGAGGGGATGAGCAGTTCTTC
TRBV25-1	-	TRBJ2-1	TRBD2	CASSVSRASGRYEQFF	TGTGCCAGCAGTGTCAGTAGGGCTAGCGGGAGGTATGAGCAGTTCTTC
TRBV7-3	-	TRBJ1-1	-	CASSLTRVWRNTEAFF	TGTGCCAGCAGCTTAACACGGGTTTGGCGGAACACTGAAGCTTTCTTT
TRBV6-1	-	TRBJ1-1	TRBD1	CASRQGARTEAFF	TGTGCCAGCAGACAGGGGGCCAGAACTGAAGCTTTCTTT
TRBV10-3	-	TRBJ2-5	TRBD1	CAVQGWEETQYF	TGTGCCGTACAGGGGTGGGAAGAGACCCAGTACTTC
TRBV10-1	-	TRBJ2-3	TRBD1	CASSSGTGGADTQYF	TGCGCCAGCAGTTCCGGGACAGGGGGCGCAGATACGCAGTATTTT
TRBV7-3	-	TRBJ1-5	-	CASSLTGGDQPQHF	TGTGCCAGCAGCTTAACGGGAGGGGATCAGCCCCAGCATTTT
TRBV7-3	-	TRBJ1-6	TRBD1	CASSSAGTANSPLHF	TGTGCCAGCAGCTCCGCCGGGACAGCCAATTCACCCCTCCACTTT
TRBV4-1	-	TRBJ1-2	-	CASSQDGGYGYTF	TGCGCCAGCAGCCAAGACGGGGGGTATGGCTACACCTTC
TRBV29-1	-	TRBJ2-2	TRBD1	CSVTTGGAINTGELFF	TGCAGCGTAACGACAGGGGGCGCGATTAACACCGGGGAGCTGTTTTTT
TRBV5-1	-	TRBJ1-6	TRBD1	CASSPGQGANSPLHF	TGCGCCAGCAGCCCCGGACAGGGGGCTAATTCACCCCTCCACTTT
TRBV6-5	-	TRBJ2-2	-	CASRGAGELFF	TGTGCCAGCAGAGGGGCCGGGGAGCTGTTTTTT
TRBV27	-	TRBJ1-5	-	CASSLYPRGGDNQPQHF	TGTGCCAGCAGTTTATACCCGAGGGGGGGGGACAATCAGCCCCAGCATTTT
TRBV6-6	-	TRBJ1-3	-	CASSFRGQRPGNTIYF	TGTGCCAGCAGTTTCAGAGGACAGCGCCCTGGAAACACCATATATTTT
TRBV10-3	once	TRBJ1-5	TRBD1	CAISARQGEQPQHF	TGTGCCATCAGTGCCAGACAGGGGGAGCAGCCCCAGCATTTT
TRBV7-9	-	TRBJ2-7	-	CASSLPLALPYEQYF	TGTGCCAGCAGCCTCCCCTTGGCTTTACCCTACGAGCAGTACTTC
TRBV29-1	few	TRBJ2-3	-	CSVRGGVGSGASTDTQYF	TGCAGCGTGAGGGGGGGCGTGGGGTCGGGTGCTAGCACAGATACGCAGTATTTT